The 28 T cell receptor beta chains presented below share a single source sample, sequenced in a study of shared clonotypes between healthy human individuals. Produced via immunoSEQ multiplex PCR; TCRdb's table is partial and in-frame only. This sample has about a million clones, with more than 60% found just once. The sequencing input was memory CD4+ T cells sorted from blood. Noted subset: CD45RA-negative fraction. These receptors originate from a young man in good health.

Remarks on this clone: An end of the junction does not agree with germline; a read error may underlie this. The chain combines TRBV11-2 with TRBJ2-7; no reliable D call. CDR1 and CDR2 (germline): SGHAT, FQNNGV. CDR3 length: 13 residues. The CDR3 loop reads CASNLVPTYEQYF. The CDR3 bases are TGTGCCAGCAACTTAGTCCCAACCTACGAGCAGTACTTC.

The CDR3 is CASSYPGQGFTEAFF. CDR3 coding DNA: TGTGCCAGCAGTTACCCGGGACAGGGTTTCACTGAAGCTTTCTTT. The V gene is TRBV6-6, the J gene TRBJ1-1, with 9 bases that match TRBD1. The J segment lost 4 bases and the V segment lost 2 bases, leaving 5 bases of the junction unmatched. CDR1 is MNHNY and CDR2 is SVGAGI in the germline V gene (reference sequence). The length of the CDR3 is 15 residues.

This chain links TRBV29-1 with TRBJ2-4, with 7 bases lining up with TRBD2. CDR1 is SQVTM, CDR2 ANQGSEA, per germline. V dropped 6 bases and J dropped 0; count of bases not matched to a gene: 5. The CDR3 spans 14 residues. The DNA of the CDR3 is TGCAGCGTCCTTGGGGGGGTAGCCAAAAACATTCAGTACTTC. Its protein is CSVLGGVAKNIQYF.

V gene TRBV25-1 combines with J gene TRBJ1-1; D is undetermined. The V and J ends lost 4 bases and 5 bases respectively, with 11 bases between them. Germline lookup yields CDR1 MGHDK and CDR2 SYGVNS. CDR3 size: 13 residues. The CDR3 nucleotides are TGTGCCAGCAGTGTTGGCAGTTGGACTGAAGCTTTCTTT. This encodes CASSVGSWTEAFF.

The J gene is TRBJ2-2, the V gene TRBV6-1, with D tentatively TRBD1 (5 bases). Germline lookup yields CDR1 MNHNS and CDR2 SASEGT. Trimming took off 6 bases at V and 6 bases at J, with 11 bases between the two ends. This CDR3 region has 13 residues. CDR3 coding DNA: TGTGCCAGCAGGGAGCAGGGTGCCGGGGAGCTGTTTTTT. This translates into CASREQGAGELFF.

This clone was observed a handful of times. The chain joins TRBV6-5 to TRBJ1-1; D gene uncertain. This CDR3 contains 13 residues. V was shortened by 7 bases and J by 5 bases, with 14 bases between the two germline ends. The germline gives CDR1 MNHEY, CDR2 SVGAGI. This CDR3 is CASTAWSGTEAFF. The CDR3 region has the DNA TGTGCCAGCACCGCCTGGTCTGGGACTGAAGCTTTCTTT.

The V call is TRBV12-1, the J call TRBJ1-6. TRBV12-1 is a recognized pseudogene. There are 17 residues in the CDR3. The chain's CDR3 is CASSFGCGGENNSPLHF. CDR3 DNA: TGTGCCAGCAGCTTTGGTTGTGGGGGGGAAAATAATTCACCCCTCCACTTT.

CDR3 amino acids: CASSVGSETDTQYF. In nucleotides, the CDR3 is TGTGCCAGCAGCGTAGGAAGTGAAACAGATACGCAGTATTTT. The V and J genes are TRBV9 and TRBJ2-3; D remains ambiguous. Germline lookup yields CDR1 SGDLS and CDR2 YYNGEE. The CDR3 runs 14 residues. Trimming cost V 0 bases and J 3 bases, with 8 bases left between them.

This clone was seen only once. The rearrangement uses TRBV7-2 and TRBJ2-2; 9 nucleotides match TRBD2. V gave up 3 bases and J gave up 0 bases; unmatched junction bases: 5. The CDR3 has 17 amino acids. Germline V gene data show CDR1 as SGHTA and CDR2 as FQGNSA. The CDR3 is CASSLGRLAANTGELFF. The CDR3 nucleotides read TGTGCCAGCAGCTTGGGCCGACTAGCGGCGAACACCGGGGAGCTGTTTTTT.

The rearrangement joins TRBV6-1 to TRBJ2-3, with 10 bases identical to TRBD2. V gave up 6 bases and J gave up 7 bases; unmatched junction bases: 10. Looked up from germline, CDR1 is MNHNS and CDR2 is SASEGT. This CDR3 has 15 amino acids. DNA for the CDR3: TGTGCCAGCAGGTCCGAAGCGGGAGGGCCGAATACGCAGTATTTT. Amino acid sequence: CASRSEAGGPNTQYF.

The chain links TRBV7-9 to TRBJ1-6; 7 bases are shared with TRBD1. This CDR3 contains 18 residues. V trimming: 3 bases; J trimming: 0 bases; junction bases outside the gene matches: 8. Germline V gene sequence: CDR1 SEHNR, CDR2 FQNEAQ (reference sequence). This CDR3 reads CASSFTRGGSSYNSPLHF. CDR3 DNA sequence: TGTGCCAGCAGCTTTACCAGGGGGGGGAGCTCCTATAATTCACCCCTCCACTTT. The full variable domain, in which reference TRBV7-9 and TRBJ1-6 provide the parts outside the CDR3, is DTGVSQNPRHKITKRGQNVTFRCDPISEHNRLYWYRQTLGQGPEFLTYFQNEAQLEKSRLLSDRFSAERPKGSFSTLEIQRTEQGDSAMYLCASSFTRGGSSYNSPLHFGNGTRLTVT.

Only one count was recorded for this clone. CDR3 protein: CASSEVPGNTIYF. CDR3 in DNA: TGTGCCAGCAGTGAAGTGCCTGGAAACACCATATATTTT. J is TRBJ1-3 and V is TRBV2; D unresolved. CDR1 and CDR2 from the germline V gene are SNHLY and FYNNEI. The CDR3 has 13 amino acids. Trimming shortened V by 1 base and J by 2 bases, and 3 bases separated the two germline ends. The full variable domain, in which reference TRBV2 and TRBJ1-3 provide the parts outside the CDR3, is EPEVTQTPSHQVTQMGQEVILRCVPISNHLYFYWYRQILGQKVEFLVSFYNNEISEKSEIFDDQFSVERPDGSNFTLKIRSTKLEDSAMYFCASSEVPGNTIYFGEGSWLTVV.

A note on this clone: The same CDR3 can be traced to other DNA sequences in this sample. The rearrangement joins TRBV20-1 to TRBJ2-7; tentatively, D is TRBD1 (6 bases). Germline values: CDR1 DFQATT, CDR2 SNEGSKA (reference sequence). Deletions cut 6 bases from V and 7 bases from J, with 13 bases between. The CDR3 length is 11 residues. The CDR3 nucleotides are TGCAGTGCAATACAGGGTCGAGAGCAGTACTTC. This translates into CSAIQGREQYF.

This chain's CDR3 is CASSYSSPSSYEQYF. The CDR3, as DNA: TGTGCCAGCAGTTACTCCAGTCCGAGCTCCTACGAGCAGTACTTC. The J gene is TRBJ2-7, the V gene TRBV6-6; D is ambiguous. Deletions cut 0 bases from V and 0 bases from J, with 9 bases between. Germline V gene sequence: CDR1 MNHNY, CDR2 SVGAGI (reference sequence). CDR3 length: 15 residues.

The table lists this clone with a count of one. The rearrangement joins TRBV5-6 to TRBJ1-4, with D perhaps TRBD1 (6 bases). With 1 base removed from V and 2 bases from J, the gap between germline ends came to 6 bases. The CDR3 totals 14 residues. Germline CDR1 and CDR2: SGHDT and YYEEEE. CDR3 residues: CASSLQGTNEKLFF. The CDR3 coding sequence is TGTGCCAGCAGCTTGCAGGGGACTAATGAAAAACTGTTTTTT.

This clone was seen only once. This may be a read error: a much more frequent sequence differs by one nucleotide. This chain uses TRBV30 with TRBJ1-1; D not resolved. This CDR3 region has 13 residues. Trimming cost V 0 bases and J 10 bases, with 15 bases left between them. Germline CDR1 reads GTSNPN; CDR2 reads SVGIG (reference sequence). The CDR3, as DNA: TGTGCCTGGAGTGTTCGGGCAAGGGAGGTAGCTTTCTTT. Translated, it gives CAWSVRAREVAFF.

A word on this clone: The sample has other DNA sequences that encode this CDR3 too. The chain links TRBV5-5 to TRBJ2-2; D is possibly TRBD1 (5 bases). The CDR3 is 15 amino acids. The germline V gene has CDR1 SGHKS and CDR2 YYEKEE (reference sequence). V was trimmed by 0 bases and J by 1 base, leaving 7 bases between them. As DNA, the CDR3 is TGTGCCAGCAGCTTGGCCGGACAGAACACCGGGGAGCTGTTTTTT. Amino acid sequence: CASSLAGQNTGELFF.

Of note for this clone: The sample holds other DNA sequences that translate to the same CDR3. The chain joins TRBV6-6 to TRBJ1-1; no firm D call. V was clipped by 2 bases and J by 4 bases, with 5 bases between them. Germline assignment: CDR1 MNHNY and CDR2 SVGAGI (reference sequence). The CDR3 contains 12 residues. CDR3 protein: CASSYESTEAFF. In DNA form, the CDR3 reads TGTGCCAGCAGTTACGAGAGCACTGAAGCTTTCTTT.

The chain couples TRBV2 to TRBJ1-6; D is ambiguous. Trimming cost V 4 bases and J 4 bases, with 5 bases left between them. Germline lookup yields CDR1 SNHLY and CDR2 FYNNEI. The length of the CDR3 is 13 residues. Written as DNA, the CDR3 is TGTGCCAGCAGTGGAGAGTATAATTCACCCCTCCACTTT. Encoded protein: CASSGEYNSPLHF.

The V and J genes are TRBV5-6 and TRBJ2-1; 15 bases are shared with TRBD2. CDR1 is SGHDT, CDR2 YYEEEE, per germline. The CDR3 is made up of 17 amino acids. V lost 4 bases and J lost 5; bases outside the gene matches: 7. CDR3 residues: CASSLRGLAGGNNEQFF. CDR3 DNA sequence: TGTGCCAGCAGCCTTCGAGGACTAGCGGGGGGGAACAATGAGCAGTTCTTC.

The chain couples TRBV30 to TRBJ2-7; 9 bases agree with TRBD1. The V gene's germline CDR1 is GTSNPN and CDR2 SVGIG (reference sequence). V trimming: 2 bases; J trimming: 7 bases; junction bases outside the gene matches: 6. This CDR3 has 13 residues. The CDR3 sequence: CAWSRDRVAEQYF. The CDR3 DNA follows: TGTGCCTGGAGTCGGGACAGGGTCGCAGAGCAGTACTTC.

This chain uses TRBV2 with TRBJ2-2; 10 bases fit TRBD1. Germline V gives CDR1 SNHLY, CDR2 FYNNEI. V lost 6 bases, J lost 6 bases, and 4 bases stayed unmatched. The CDR3 loop spans 14 amino acids. CDR3 bases: TGTGCCAGCAGCCGGGACAGGGGTCCCGGGGAGCTGTTTTTT. Translation gives CASSRDRGPGELFF.

The chain links TRBV5-1 to TRBJ2-1; 7 positions match TRBD1. V lost 6 bases and J lost 7; bases outside the gene matches: 10. The CDR3 contains 14 residues. Germline V gene data show CDR1 as SGHRS and CDR2 as YFSETQ. This CDR3 is CASNRGQVGNEQFF. The CDR3 DNA reads TGCGCCAGCAACCGTGGACAGGTGGGAAATGAGCAGTTCTTC.

The rearrangement joins TRBV7-2 to TRBJ2-3; D unresolved. The length of the CDR3 is 14 residues. The V end was cut by 5 bases, the J end by 2 bases, with 11 bases between. Germline V CDR1 and CDR2: SGHTA, FQGNSA. The DNA for the CDR3 is TGTGCCAGCAGCCCGCCCCGGGTCACAGATACGCAGTATTTT. Its translation is CASSPPRVTDTQYF.

This clone was detected once. CDR3 region: CAWTGSGSGSTDTQYF. DNA of the CDR3: TGTGCCTGGACAGGTTCAGGGTCGGGGAGCACAGATACGCAGTATTTT. The gene calls are TRBV30 and TRBJ2-3; the D call may be TRBD1 or TRBD2 (5 bases each). CDR1 GTSNPN and CDR2 SVGIG come from the germline V gene (reference sequence). V gave up 4 bases and J gave up 0 bases, with 17 bases separating them. This CDR3 comprises 16 residues.

V and J are TRBV7-8 and TRBJ1-1, with no clear D. V dropped 4 bases and J dropped 8 bases, with 14 bases sitting between them. The CDR3 is 13 amino acids. Germline CDR1 SGHVS, CDR2 FQNEAQ. The DNA for the CDR3 is TGTGCCAGCAGCTCTACGGGATCGAGAGAAGCTTTCTTT. Translating gives CASSSTGSREAFF.

The chain recombines TRBV5-1 with TRBJ2-5, with 7 positions matching TRBD1. Germline lookup yields CDR1 SGHRS and CDR2 YFSETQ. With V trimmed by 0 bases and J by 5 bases, 7 bases remained unmatched. This CDR3 has 15 amino acids. The CDR3 nucleotides read TGCGCCAGCAGCTTGGACACAGGGGCGGTGGAGACCCAGTACTTC. This translates into CASSLDTGAVETQYF. Complete variable domain (other parts from reference TRBV5-1 and TRBJ2-5): KAGVTQTPRYLIKTRGQQVTLSCSPISGHRSVSWYQQTPGQGLQFLFEYFSETQRNKGNFPGRFSGRQFSNSRSEMNVSTLELGDSALYLCASSLDTGAVETQYFGPGTRLLVL.

J is TRBJ1-6 and V is TRBV6-6; D unclear. V lost 6 bases, J lost 6 bases, and 12 bases lay in between. Germline CDR1 MNHNY, CDR2 SVGAGI (reference sequence). CDR3 length equals 14 residues. The CDR3 region is CASRPILGNSPLHF. CDR3 bases: TGTGCCAGCAGACCAATACTCGGTAATTCACCCCTCCACTTT.